This is a list of T cell receptor beta chains from one sample in a study of vaccination and CD4 T cells after COVID-19. A single record per CDR3 protein comes from TCRdb applying MiXCR to the PCR reads. The data hold about 20,000 distinct CDR3 sequences, with 40% to 50% observed a single time. Their antigens remain unidentified. The sample consisted of CD4+ T cells from blood, cultured in vitro, taken before SARS-CoV-2 vaccination. The receptors come from a human donor who had recovered from COVID-19. Both conserved end residues are part of each CDR3. A D gene is named only where the DNA matches it firmly. Only part of the rows carry a size: once, few, many, or a class if the clone is expanded.

cdr3_nt,cdr3_aa,j_call,clone_size,v_call,d_call
TGTGCCAGCAGTTACTTAGGTTCCGGGAGGCCCTCGGTCCCCAATGAGCAGTTCTTC,CASSYLGSGRPSVPNEQFF,TRBJ2-1,few,TRBV6-2/TRBV6-3,TRBD2
TGTGCCAGCAGTTGGACAGGGTCAGAATTAGGCACTGAAGCTTTCTTT,CASSWTGSELGTEAFF,TRBJ1-1,few,TRBV27,TRBD1
TGTGCCAGCAGTTTCGGTGGCGGGGGGTGGGAGACCCAGTACTTC,CASSFGGGGWETQYF,TRBJ2-5,-,TRBV2,TRBD2
TGTGCCAGCGCCCCCCAACAGAGCTCCTACGAGCAGTACTTC,CASAPQQSSYEQYF,TRBJ2-7,-,TRBV11-3,-
TGTGCCAGCAGTACCGGGACAGTGTTCTACGAGCAGTACTTC,CASSTGTVFYEQYF,TRBJ2-7,-,TRBV2,TRBD1
TGCGCCAGCAGCGCGACAGGGAGGAATCAGCCCCAGCATTTT,CASSATGRNQPQHF,TRBJ1-5,-,TRBV5-1,TRBD1
TGTGCCAGCAGTGAGGGGGCGCGCGGCTACACCTTC,CASSEGARGYTF,TRBJ1-2,once,TRBV28,TRBD1
TGTGCCAGCTCAATAGGGACGGATCTCTATGGCTACACCTTC,CASSIGTDLYGYTF,TRBJ1-2,-,TRBV19,-
TGCGCCAGCAGCTATGGACTAGCGGGGTACGAGCAGTACTTC,CASSYGLAGYEQYF,TRBJ2-7,-,TRBV5-1,TRBD2
TGTGCCAGCAGCTTAGGCGTCGGGGACACCGGGGAGCTGTTTTTT,CASSLGVGDTGELFF,TRBJ2-2,-,TRBV7-9,-
TGTGCCAGCAGTACCGGTACAGGGAAACAGCCCCAGCATTTT,CASSTGTGKQPQHF,TRBJ1-5,few,TRBV6-1,-
TGTGCCAGCAGCTCAAGGAGGAACACTGAAGCTTTCTTT,CASSSRRNTEAFF,TRBJ1-1,few,TRBV25-1,-
TGTGCCAGCAGCCCCTCCTCTGGGGCCAACGTCCTGACTTTC,CASSPSSGANVLTF,TRBJ2-6,-,TRBV12-3/TRBV12-4,-
TGTGCCAGCAGCTTTAGCGGGGGGACCGGGGAGCTGTTTTTT,CASSFSGGTGELFF,TRBJ2-2,-,TRBV7-2,TRBD2
TGTGCCACCAGCAGAGATCCGGGTACCTACAATGAGCAGTTCTTC,CATSRDPGTYNEQFF,TRBJ2-1,-,TRBV15,-
TGTGCCAGCTCACCACTGGCGGGAGGTTCCCAAGAGCCCCAGTACTTC,CASSPLAGGSQEPQYF,TRBJ2-5,-,TRBV18,TRBD2
TGTGCCAGCCGGCCCGGGGGAGAGGGGTCACCCCTCCACTTT,CASRPGGEGSPLHF,TRBJ1-6,-,TRBV28,-
TGTGCCAGCAGTCTCCGGGACAGTGCCTACAATGAGCAGTTCTTC,CASSLRDSAYNEQFF,TRBJ2-1,-,TRBV27,TRBD1
TGTGCCAGCAGTGCCAGGGGGCGCAATCAGCCCCAGCATTTT,CASSARGRNQPQHF,TRBJ1-5,few,TRBV27,TRBD1
TGTGCCAGCAGCAGGGGACTAGGCGGGGAGCTGTTTTTT,CASSRGLGGELFF,TRBJ2-2,-,TRBV7-2,TRBD2
TGTGCCAGCAGCCTGGGACGGAGCTCCTACAATGAGCAGTTCTTC,CASSLGRSSYNEQFF,TRBJ2-1,once,TRBV27,-
TGTGCCAGTAGTGGAGCGTCTAGCACAGATACGCAGTATTTT,CASSGASSTDTQYF,TRBJ2-3,-,TRBV19,-
TGTGCCAGCACCCGGACAGGGGTCGAGCAGTACTTC,CASTRTGVEQYF,TRBJ2-7,-,TRBV5-5,TRBD1
TGTGCCAGCAGTGAAATGTTGGTTCAGCCCCAGCATTTT,CASSEMLVQPQHF,TRBJ1-5,-,TRBV2,-
TGTGCCAGCAGTTCCCCCGTTTCCGGGATCTATGGCTACACCTTC,CASSSPVSGIYGYTF,TRBJ1-2,few,TRBV6-5,-
TGTGCCAGCAGTTACTTCTCAGGGGGGACACTAATGAGGACCTACGAGCAGTACTTC,CASSYFSGGTLMRTYEQYF,TRBJ2-7,-,TRBV6-5,-
TGCAGTGCTAGAGATTTGGAGGGAACCACCTTC,CSARDLEGTTF,TRBJ1-2,-,TRBV20-1,-
TGTGCCAGCAGTGAAGGATACGCGGACTCTGGAAACACCATATATTTT,CASSEGYADSGNTIYF,TRBJ1-3,-,TRBV2,-
TGTGCCATCAGTGAGTCTATCAGCAATTCACCCCTCCACTTT,CAISESISNSPLHF,TRBJ1-6,-,TRBV10-3,-
TGTGCCAGCAGCTCCTCCGGGGGGAACACCAGGGAGCTGTTTTTT,CASSSSGGNTRELFF,TRBJ2-2,-,TRBV11-2,TRBD2
TGTGCCAGCAGTTTCGTCGGGGAAGAGACCCAGTACTTC,CASSFVGEETQYF,TRBJ2-5,few,TRBV27,-
TGTGCCGTCCGGGACGGAGATAGCAATCAGCCCCAGCATTTT,CAVRDGDSNQPQHF,TRBJ1-5,-,TRBV12-3/TRBV12-4,-
TGTGCCAGCAGTAACCGGGGACAGGGGGCCGGACAAGAGACCCAGTACTTC,CASSNRGQGAGQETQYF,TRBJ2-5,few,TRBV6-1,TRBD1
TGCAGTGCGAGGCGTCCTTCTAGCGGTCAAGAGACCCAGTACTTC,CSARRPSSGQETQYF,TRBJ2-5,-,TRBV20-1,TRBD2
TGTGCCAGCAGTCGGGAAGGGCCAGATATCTATGGCTACACCTTC,CASSREGPDIYGYTF,TRBJ1-2,-,TRBV27,-
TGCAGTGCTAGACGACTCCCCTGGGAGCTGTTTTTT,CSARRLPWELFF,TRBJ2-2,-,TRBV20-1,-
TGTGCCAGCAGCCGCACGGGGACAGAGATATTTAATCAGCCCCAGCATTTT,CASSRTGTEIFNQPQHF,TRBJ1-5,-,TRBV6-1,TRBD1
TGCGCCAGCAGCCCCCGTGGACTAGGTGTCATTAGAACAGATACGCAGTATTTT,CASSPRGLGVIRTDTQYF,TRBJ2-3,-,TRBV4-1,TRBD2
TGTGCCAGCAGCCGAGGACAGTCGAACTATGGCTACACCTTC,CASSRGQSNYGYTF,TRBJ1-2,few,TRBV7-9,-
TGTGCCAGCGGCCTCCGAGGACAGGGTCCCTACGAGCAGTACTTC,CASGLRGQGPYEQYF,TRBJ2-7,-,TRBV6-2/TRBV6-3,TRBD1
TGTGCCAGTAGCTTCGCGGGAGTGGGGCCAGATACGCAGTATTTT,CASSFAGVGPDTQYF,TRBJ2-3,-,TRBV19,TRBD2
TGTGCCAGCAGCGACTCCAGGCAGGGGCCCACTGAAGCTTTCTTT,CASSDSRQGPTEAFF,TRBJ1-1,few,TRBV7-6,-
TGTGCCTGGAGTGCTTCTCGGGACAGGAGGACTGAAGCTTTCTTT,CAWSASRDRRTEAFF,TRBJ1-1,-,TRBV30,TRBD1
TGTGCCACACAGGGTGGAGAGACCCAGTACTTC,CATQGGETQYF,TRBJ2-5,-,TRBV6-2/TRBV6-3,-
TGTGCCAGCAGTTCCTACCTCCCTGTGGGGACCTACAATGAGCAGTTCTTC,CASSSYLPVGTYNEQFF,TRBJ2-1,-,TRBV28,-
TGCAGTGCTAGAGATGCCCGGGGCGGGACGTTCAATGAGCAGTTCTTC,CSARDARGGTFNEQFF,TRBJ2-1,-,TRBV20-1,-
TGTGCCAGTAGTATAGCCGGATTCGATACGCAGTATTTT,CASSIAGFDTQYF,TRBJ2-3,-,TRBV19,-
TGCAGTGCTTCCGAAACAGTCCTCGGTTTTAACAATGAGCAGTTCTTC,CSASETVLGFNNEQFF,TRBJ2-1,-,TRBV20-1,-
TGCAGTGCTAGAGATTTACGGGAAGGTTATGGCTACACCTTC,CSARDLREGYGYTF,TRBJ1-2,-,TRBV20-1,-
TGTGCCAGCAGCTTGGAATCCAGCGGGGCCTACGAGCAGTACTTC,CASSLESSGAYEQYF,TRBJ2-7,few,TRBV5-4,TRBD2
TGTGCCAGCAGTTCCATCGCCAGGGTGGATAGCAATCAGCCCCAGCATTTT,CASSSIARVDSNQPQHF,TRBJ1-5,few,TRBV27,-
TGTGCCAGCAGCCAAGTAGATACGCAGTATTTT,CASSQVDTQYF,TRBJ2-3,-,TRBV14,-
TGTGCCAGCAGCTTAGCGGGGAGGGCCGACGAGCAGTACTTC,CASSLAGRADEQYF,TRBJ2-7,-,TRBV7-9,TRBD2